The subject of this entry is one T cell receptor (beta chain). What it recognizes is unknown. The record originates from a study of T cell responses to AZD1222 COVID-19 vaccine. Study-wide points: In a largely white British group with more females than males, clonal diversity was possibly underestimated. Baseline serology detected seropositivity in only a handful of AZD1222 recipients. Spike regions recognized by vaccine-associated CD4 TCRs spanned the protein, led by 160-218 and 743-854.

The V gene end was trimmed by 5 bases and the J gene end by 8 bases; junction bases not matched to a gene: 8. Germline V lookup: CDR1 MDHEN, CDR2 SYDVKM. This CDR3 has 13 residues. Profiling relied on immunoSEQ multiplex PCR, and the TCRdb table lists in-frame clones only, not all of them. The sample lists under 150,000 clones; roughly nine tenths were seen once. The source material was peripheral blood, sampled 28 days after the second AZD1222 dose. This chain uses TRBV28 with TRBJ1-2; 7 nucleotides align to TRBD1. The source of this sequence is an adult who received the AZD1222 COVID-19 vaccine. This CDR3 reads CASSPGQPKGYTF. The CDR3 region has the DNA TGTGCCAGCAGTCCGGGACAGCCTAAGGGCTACACCTTC.